Only a few counts were recorded for the clone carrying this T cell receptor beta chain. The CDR3 length is 19 residues. The V gene's germline CDR1 is KGHSH and CDR2 LQKENI. Germline trimming cut 5 bases from V and 9 bases from J; bases unmatched to any gene: 20. These data originate in a study of blood T cell repertoires in COVID-19. Generated by immunoSEQ multiplex PCR, the TCRdb table keeps only in-frame clones and is missing some. This table holds around 77,000 clones, roughly 82% found once. The chain combines TRBV18 with TRBJ1-6; 9 nucleotides match TRBD1. This receptor was obtained from a human donor in a cohort sampled during active COVID-19. The sample was peripheral blood. Here the CDR3 reads CASSSLAGGQGFLPSPLHF. The CDR3 nucleotides are TGTGCCAGCTCATCACTCGCTGGGGGACAGGGTTTCTTACCTTCACCCCTCCACTTT.